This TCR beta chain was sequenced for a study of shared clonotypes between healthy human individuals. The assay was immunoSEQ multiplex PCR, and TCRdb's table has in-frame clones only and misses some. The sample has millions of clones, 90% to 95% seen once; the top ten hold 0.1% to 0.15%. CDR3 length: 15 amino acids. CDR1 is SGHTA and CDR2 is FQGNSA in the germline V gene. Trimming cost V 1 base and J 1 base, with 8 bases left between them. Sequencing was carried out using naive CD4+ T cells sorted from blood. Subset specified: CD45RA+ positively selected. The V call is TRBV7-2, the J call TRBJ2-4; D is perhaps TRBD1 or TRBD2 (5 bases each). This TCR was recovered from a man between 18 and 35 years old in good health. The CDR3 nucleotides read TGTGCCAGCAGCTTAGTTGAGGGGGCCAAAAACATTCAGTACTTC. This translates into CASSLVEGAKNIQYF.